Shown below are 16 T cell receptor beta chains from a single sample sequenced in a study of T-cell memory formation after mild COVID-19 (dated by TCRdb to about 2021). Receptors were amplified or captured by 5' RACE. Sequencer: Illumina NovaSeq 6000. TCRdb itself trimmed the public reads at Q25 with fastp, ran MiXCR and retained productive beta chains. Here each entry gathers all rows of one CDR3 protein and keeps the most common genes and DNA. In this sample the table shows under 450,000 distinct CDR3 sequences, around 14% of which occur a single time. Of the sample, around a fifth is held by the ten largest clones. Sequenced sample: PBMCs or a T cell subset sorted from them (not recorded which). These receptors came from a man aged 18 to 30 who had mild COVID-19 (a few samples of this study predate the infection). The sample titles of this study are shuffled in the database, so cell type and time point are left out; the donor was told from shared clones.

The genes are TRBV7-2 and TRBJ1-4, with no clear D. CDR1 SGHTA and CDR2 FQGNSA come from the germline V gene. This CDR3 has 13 amino acids. Trimming shortened V by 2 bases and J by 8 bases, and 9 bases separated the two germline ends. The CDR3 loop is CASSLLFGEKLFF. CDR3 sequence (DNA): TGTGCCAGCAGCTTACTCTTTGGGGAAAAACTGTTTTTT.

CDR3 nucleotides: TGTGCCAGCAGTCTCCGGGACAGGGGGCGCGGGACCGGGGAGCTGTTTTTT. Residues: CASSLRDRGRGTGELFF. The rearrangement joins TRBV11-2 to TRBJ2-2; 12 bases align to TRBD1. V lost 6 bases to trimming and J lost 5 bases; unmatched junction nucleotides: 10. CDR1 and CDR2 (germline): SGHAT, FQNNGV. The CDR3 extends over 17 amino acids.

The chain is built from TRBV20-1 and TRBJ2-7; D remains unclear. Germline values: CDR1 DFQATT, CDR2 SNEGSKA (reference sequence). This CDR3 region has 10 residues. With 5 bases removed from V and 6 bases from J, the gap between germline ends came to 8 bases. The CDR3 DNA reads TGCAGTGCTTTGGGGTCCGAGCAGTACTTC. It yields the protein CSALGSEQYF.

CDR3: CESSLGLRGREQYF. CDR3 DNA sequence: TGTGAAAGCAGCTTAGGTCTCCGGGGGCGCGAGCAGTACTTC. The gene calls are TRBV7-2 and TRBJ2-7, with D perhaps given as TRBD1 or TRBD2 (6 bases each). The CDR3 sequence is 14 residues long. Looked up from germline, CDR1 is SGHTA and CDR2 is FQGNSA. The full variable domain, in which reference TRBV7-2 and TRBJ2-7 provide the parts outside the CDR3, is GAGVSQSPSNKVTEKGKDVELRCDPISGHTALYWYRQSLGQGLEFLIYFQGNSAPDKSGLPSDRFSAERTGGSVSTLTIQRTQQEDSAVYLCESSLGLRGREQYFGPGTRLTVT.

This clonotype came up a few times. V and J are TRBV4-1 and TRBJ2-5; 9 nucleotides align to TRBD2. The germline V gene encodes CDR1 MGHRA and CDR2 YSYEKL. The CDR3 spans 16 residues. V shed 3 bases, J shed 2 bases, and the junction held 7 bases outside the gene matches. The CDR3 is CASSHYQTSGQETQYF. Written as DNA, the CDR3 is TGCGCCAGCAGCCACTACCAGACTAGCGGTCAAGAGACCCAGTACTTC.

Only a few counts were recorded for this clonotype. This chain joins TRBV11-2 and TRBJ2-2; D unresolved. This CDR3 contains 17 residues. Looked up from germline, CDR1 is SGHAT and CDR2 is FQNNGV. Trimming left V 5 bases short and J 0 bases short, with 16 bases between. CDR3 in amino acids: CASSRGKGRPNTGELFF. The CDR3 coding sequence is TGTGCCAGCAGCCGAGGCAAGGGCAGACCGAACACCGGGGAGCTGTTTTTT.

Only a few counts were recorded for this clonotype. The chain employs TRBV7-9 and TRBJ2-3, with 7 bases that match TRBD1. Per the germline V gene, CDR1 is SEHNR and CDR2 is FQNEAQ (reference sequence). The CDR3 covers 15 residues. V shed 11 bases and J 1 base; nucleotides not matched to a gene: 12. DNA of the CDR3: TGTGCCGTAGGCCGTAACAGGGGTGGCACAGATACGCAGTATTTT. Protein: CAVGRNRGGTDTQYF.

This clonotype showed up many times. The rearrangement links TRBV7-9 to TRBJ2-5; possibly TRBD1 or TRBD2 for D (6 bases each). V was clipped by 1 base and J by 4 bases, with 13 bases between them. The CDR3 length is 15 residues. Germline V CDR1 and CDR2: SEHNR, FQNEAQ (reference sequence). The CDR3 region has the DNA TGTGCCAGCAGCTTAGTTTCCGGGGGCAGAGAGACCCAGTACTTC. Its translation is CASSLVSGGRETQYF.

This clonotype has just a few counts. V is TRBV4-1 and J is TRBJ2-7, with TRBD2 identical over 9 bases. V was clipped by 0 bases and J by 1 base; unmatched bases: 7. The CDR3 loop spans 17 amino acids. Germline CDR1 is MGHRA and CDR2 is YSYEKL. The DNA of the CDR3 is TGCGCCAGCAGCCAAGAAGGCAGCGGGGGGTCGTCCTACGAGCAGTACTTC. It is translated as CASSQEGSGGSSYEQYF.

This clonotype was counted only a few times. This chain joins TRBV4-1 and TRBJ1-1, with a tentative D call TRBD1 (5 bases). Trimming pared 0 bases from V and 11 bases from J, leaving 13 bases between. Germline CDR1 MGHRA, CDR2 YSYEKL. The CDR3 length is 13 residues. CDR3 loop: CASSQDSGIWAFF. CDR3 DNA: TGCGCCAGCAGCCAAGATTCAGGGATCTGGGCTTTCTTT.

Comment on this clonotype: Its ends do not fully match the called genes, so a read error is possible. This sequence joins TRBV7-7 and TRBJ2-1; D possibly uses TRBD1 or TRBD2 (5 bases each). Per the germline V gene, CDR1 is SSHAT and CDR2 is FNYEAQ (reference sequence). This CDR3 has 15 residues. The CDR3: CASSFGASSYNEQFF. In DNA, the CDR3 is TGTGCTAGCAGCTTCGGGGCTAGCTCCTACAATGAGCAGTTCTTC.

This clonotype was observed a few times. The V and J genes are TRBV6-5 and TRBJ2-3; D may be TRBD1 (5 bases). Trimming removed 7 bases at V and 0 bases at J, with 11 bases between. Germline V lookup: CDR1 MNHEY, CDR2 SVGAGI. CDR3 size: 14 residues. CDR3 amino acids: CASKGRVSTDTQYF. As DNA, the CDR3 is TGTGCCAGCAAGGGGCGCGTTAGCACAGATACGCAGTATTTT.

This clonotype was seen many times. The rearrangement links TRBV7-9 to TRBJ2-1; D could derive from TRBD1 or TRBD2 (5 bases each). The CDR3 totals 12 residues. Looked up from germline, CDR1 is SEHNR and CDR2 is FQNEAQ (reference sequence). Between the trimmed V and J ends, which lost 1 base and 10 bases, there was a span of 8 bases. The CDR3 protein is CASSLGGLEQFF. The CDR3 DNA reads TGTGCCAGCAGCTTAGGGGGGTTGGAGCAGTTCTTC.

This clonotype was detected ten times or more. V usage is TRBV5-1 and J usage is TRBJ2-2; D is unclear. The CDR3 spans 16 residues. Germline V gene data show CDR1 as SGHRS and CDR2 as YFSETQ. Trimming shortened V by 1 base and J by 0 bases, and 10 bases separated the two germline ends. The CDR3 reads CASSLKGPTNTGELFF. CDR3 DNA sequence: TGCGCCAGCAGCTTGAAAGGACCTACGAACACCGGGGAGCTGTTTTTT.

This clonotype was seen many times. This chain uses TRBV7-2 with TRBJ1-4, with 7 bases lining up with TRBD1. Germline V gene data show CDR1 as SGHTA and CDR2 as FQGNSA. The J segment lost 5 bases and the V segment lost 4 bases, leaving 1 base of the junction unmatched. The CDR3 length is 13 residues. CDR3 region: CASSWTGNEKLFF. The DNA for the CDR3 is TGTGCCAGCAGCTGGACAGGCAATGAAAAACTGTTTTTT.

The chain uses TRBV12-3 or TRBV12-4 and TRBJ1-6; tentative D call: TRBD1 (6 bases). V dropped 2 bases and J dropped 10 bases, with 15 bases sitting between them. The CDR3 has 15 amino acids. CDR3: CASSLSPQGRSPLHF. The CDR3 nucleotides read TGTGCCAGCAGTTTATCCCCGCAGGGGAGATCACCCCTCCACTTT.